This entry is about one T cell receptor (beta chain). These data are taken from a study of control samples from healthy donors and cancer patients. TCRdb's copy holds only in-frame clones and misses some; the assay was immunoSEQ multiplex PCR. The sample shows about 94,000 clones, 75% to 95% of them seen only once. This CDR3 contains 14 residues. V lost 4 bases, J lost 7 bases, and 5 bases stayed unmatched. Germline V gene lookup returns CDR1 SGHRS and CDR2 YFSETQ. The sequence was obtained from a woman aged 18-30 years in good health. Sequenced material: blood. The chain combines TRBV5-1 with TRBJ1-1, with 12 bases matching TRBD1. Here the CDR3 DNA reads TGCGCCAGCAGCGAGGGACAGGGGGCCAGTGAAGCTTTCTTT. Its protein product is CASSEGQGASEAFF.